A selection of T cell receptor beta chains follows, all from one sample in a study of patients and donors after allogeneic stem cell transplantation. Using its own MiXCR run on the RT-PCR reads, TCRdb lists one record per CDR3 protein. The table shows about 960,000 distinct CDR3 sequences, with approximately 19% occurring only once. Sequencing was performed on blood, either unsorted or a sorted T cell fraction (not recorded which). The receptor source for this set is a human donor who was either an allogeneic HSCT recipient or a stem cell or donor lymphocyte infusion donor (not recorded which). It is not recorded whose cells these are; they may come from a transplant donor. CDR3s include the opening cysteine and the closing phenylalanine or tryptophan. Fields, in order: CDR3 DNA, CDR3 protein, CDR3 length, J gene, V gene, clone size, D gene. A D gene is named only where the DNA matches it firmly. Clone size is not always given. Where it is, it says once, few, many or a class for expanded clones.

CDR3nt: TGCGCCAGCAGCCACCTGTCCGGGACACTGGGAGCTTTCTTT; CDR3aa: CASSHLSGTLGAFF; len: 14; j_gene: TRBJ1-1; v_gene: TRBV4-1; abundance: NA; d_gene: NA
CDR3nt: TGCAGTGCTAGAGGAACTCTAGCGGGGGGGCAGGCGACCCAGTACTTC; CDR3aa: CSARGTLAGGQATQYF; len: 16; j_gene: TRBJ2-5; v_gene: TRBV20-1; abundance: NA; d_gene: TRBD2
CDR3nt: TGTGCCAGCAGCTCCCCTCCAGGGGGGGGGTCCCAAGAGACCCAGTACTTC; CDR3aa: CASSSPPGGGSQETQYF; len: 17; j_gene: TRBJ2-5; v_gene: TRBV11-3; abundance: NA; d_gene: NA
CDR3nt: TGCGCCAGCAGCTTGGTCCCGGGGGCGGGCACAGATACGCAGTATTTT; CDR3aa: CASSLVPGAGTDTQYF; len: 16; j_gene: TRBJ2-3; v_gene: TRBV5-1; abundance: NA; d_gene: NA
CDR3nt: TGCAGTGCTGAGGGACAGTCCTACGAGCAGTACTTC; CDR3aa: CSAEGQSYEQYF; len: 12; j_gene: TRBJ2-7; v_gene: TRBV20-1; abundance: few; d_gene: TRBD1
CDR3nt: TGTGCCAGCAGCCATTCCGGGACAAGGAGCTCTGGAAACACCATATATTTT; CDR3aa: CASSHSGTRSSGNTIYF; len: 17; j_gene: TRBJ1-3; v_gene: TRBV7-2; abundance: NA; d_gene: NA
CDR3nt: TGTGCCTGTAAGGGGGTCGCCTATGGCTACACCTTC; CDR3aa: CACKGVAYGYTF; len: 12; j_gene: TRBJ1-2; v_gene: TRBV6-5; abundance: many; d_gene: NA
CDR3nt: TGCGCCAGCAGCTTGCCACTCGAGACTACCTCCTACAATGAGCAGTTCTTC; CDR3aa: CASSLPLETTSYNEQFF; len: 17; j_gene: TRBJ2-1; v_gene: TRBV5-1; abundance: NA; d_gene: NA
CDR3nt: TGTGCCAGCAGTCCAGTCGAAACCACAACTAATGAAAAACTGTTTTTT; CDR3aa: CASSPVETTTNEKLFF; len: 16; j_gene: TRBJ1-4; v_gene: TRBV3-1; abundance: NA; d_gene: NA
CDR3nt: TGTGCCAGCAGCCCGTCGGCCCTGATGAACACTGAAGCTTTCTTT; CDR3aa: CASSPSALMNTEAFF; len: 15; j_gene: TRBJ1-1; v_gene: TRBV11-2; abundance: NA; d_gene: NA
CDR3nt: TGTGCCAGCAGCTTTAGGTTAGCGGGAAAGGAGAATGAGCAGTTCTTC; CDR3aa: CASSFRLAGKENEQFF; len: 16; j_gene: TRBJ2-1; v_gene: TRBV11-2; abundance: NA; d_gene: TRBD2
CDR3nt: TGCAGTGCCCCGTTAGCAGGACTAGCGGGAGGCGAGCAGTACTTC; CDR3aa: CSAPLAGLAGGEQYF; len: 15; j_gene: TRBJ2-7; v_gene: TRBV20-1; abundance: NA; d_gene: TRBD2
CDR3nt: TGCGCCAGCAGCCAAGTCGTTGGACTAACCCAAGAGACCCAGTACTTC; CDR3aa: CASSQVVGLTQETQYF; len: 16; j_gene: TRBJ2-5; v_gene: TRBV4-1; abundance: NA; d_gene: NA
CDR3nt: TGTGCCAGCAGACCCGGACAGGCGGGCGAGCAGTACTTC; CDR3aa: CASRPGQAGEQYF; len: 13; j_gene: TRBJ2-7; v_gene: TRBV27; abundance: few; d_gene: TRBD1
CDR3nt: TGCGCCAGCAGCTTGGGACGAACGAACACCGGGGAGCTGTTTTTT; CDR3aa: CASSLGRTNTGELFF; len: 15; j_gene: TRBJ2-2; v_gene: TRBV5-1; abundance: many; d_gene: NA
CDR3nt: TGTGCCAGCAGCTCAGATGATTCCCTCCCTGGCTACACCTTC; CDR3aa: CASSSDDSLPGYTF; len: 14; j_gene: TRBJ1-2; v_gene: TRBV5-6; abundance: few; d_gene: NA
CDR3nt: TGCAGTGCCGGTACTAGCGGGGGGTACAATGAGCAGTTCTTC; CDR3aa: CSAGTSGGYNEQFF; len: 14; j_gene: TRBJ2-1; v_gene: TRBV20-1; abundance: few; d_gene: TRBD2
CDR3nt: TGCGCCAGCAGCCTTACAACGAACACTGAAGCTTTCTTT; CDR3aa: CASSLTTNTEAFF; len: 13; j_gene: TRBJ1-1; v_gene: TRBV5-1; abundance: few; d_gene: NA
CDR3nt: TGTGCCAGCAGTTTAGGAGATCAGGCGAACACTGAAGCTTTCTTT; CDR3aa: CASSLGDQANTEAFF; len: 15; j_gene: TRBJ1-1; v_gene: TRBV12-3/TRBV12-4; abundance: NA; d_gene: NA
CDR3nt: TGTGCCAGCACGACAGGGGTCTCTGGGGCCAACGTCCTGACTTTC; CDR3aa: CASTTGVSGANVLTF; len: 15; j_gene: TRBJ2-6; v_gene: TRBV2; abundance: few; d_gene: TRBD1
CDR3nt: TGTGCCAGTTCCCCCCCCGGACAGGGACTTCAGCGGGGCTACACCTTC; CDR3aa: CASSPPGQGLQRGYTF; len: 16; j_gene: TRBJ1-2; v_gene: TRBV6-1; abundance: NA; d_gene: TRBD1
CDR3nt: TGCAGCGCCCCTTGGGGGGGGAGCTCCTACAATGAGCAGTTCTTC; CDR3aa: CSAPWGGSSYNEQFF; len: 15; j_gene: TRBJ2-1; v_gene: TRBV29-1; abundance: many; d_gene: TRBD2
CDR3nt: TGTGCCAGCTCTTCCGAGGGTCCAGCAGTGTACGAGCAGTACTTC; CDR3aa: CASSSEGPAVYEQYF; len: 15; j_gene: TRBJ2-7; v_gene: TRBV6-1; abundance: NA; d_gene: NA
CDR3nt: TGTGCCGGCAGCTTAGAATCCAGGGCCGGGGAGCTGTTTTTT; CDR3aa: CAGSLESRAGELFF; len: 14; j_gene: TRBJ2-2; v_gene: TRBV7-9; abundance: NA; d_gene: NA
CDR3nt: TGTGCCAGTATCCCGGGGGGAGGGAGGGCTTACAATGAGCAGTTCTTC; CDR3aa: CASIPGGGRAYNEQFF; len: 16; j_gene: TRBJ2-1; v_gene: TRBV19; abundance: few; d_gene: TRBD2
CDR3nt: TGTGCCAGCAGCTTAGGCGTTAGGGAAGAGACCCAGTACTTC; CDR3aa: CASSLGVREETQYF; len: 14; j_gene: TRBJ2-5; v_gene: TRBV7-7; abundance: NA; d_gene: NA
CDR3nt: TGTGCCAGCGGAGCGTTGGGTTACAATGAGCAGTTCTTC; CDR3aa: CASGALGYNEQFF; len: 13; j_gene: TRBJ2-1; v_gene: TRBV9; abundance: NA; d_gene: NA
CDR3nt: TGTGCCAGCAGCTTAGACCTCCTAGAGGGCTCGGGCTACACCTTC; CDR3aa: CASSLDLLEGSGYTF; len: 15; j_gene: TRBJ1-2; v_gene: TRBV7-9; abundance: NA; d_gene: NA
CDR3nt: TGTGCCATCAGTTCCACGGGACAGAAGAACACTGAAGCTTTCTTT; CDR3aa: CAISSTGQKNTEAFF; len: 15; j_gene: TRBJ1-1; v_gene: TRBV10-3; abundance: many; d_gene: TRBD1
CDR3nt: TGCAGTGCCCGGGCTGGGGGTGGCGATACGCAGTATTTT; CDR3aa: CSARAGGGDTQYF; len: 13; j_gene: TRBJ2-3; v_gene: TRBV20-1; abundance: few; d_gene: NA
CDR3nt: TGTGCCAGCAGCCGAATACACCCTAGCAATCAGCCCCAGCATTTT; CDR3aa: CASSRIHPSNQPQHF; len: 15; j_gene: TRBJ1-5; v_gene: TRBV12-3/TRBV12-4; abundance: few; d_gene: NA
CDR3nt: TGTGCCAGCGGGGGGACTTACACCGGGGAGCTGTTTTTT; CDR3aa: CASGGTYTGELFF; len: 13; j_gene: TRBJ2-2; v_gene: TRBV2; abundance: NA; d_gene: NA
CDR3nt: TGTGCCAGCAGTACCGGGACAGGGCGAAGTGGCTACACCTTC; CDR3aa: CASSTGTGRSGYTF; len: 14; j_gene: TRBJ1-2; v_gene: TRBV12-3/TRBV12-4; abundance: many; d_gene: TRBD1
CDR3nt: TGTGCCAGCAGCTTAACGTTCCGACTAGCGGGGGGACGGAAAGCCAAAAACATTCAGTACTTC; CDR3aa: CASSLTFRLAGGRKAKNIQYF; len: 21; j_gene: TRBJ2-4; v_gene: TRBV7-3; abundance: NA; d_gene: TRBD2
CDR3nt: TGCAGTGCTAGAGGGGACGGACAGTCCCTATATGGCTACACCTTC; CDR3aa: CSARGDGQSLYGYTF; len: 15; j_gene: TRBJ1-2; v_gene: TRBV20-1; abundance: few; d_gene: NA
CDR3nt: TGTGCCTGGAGTCGGTCAGATACGCAGTATTTT; CDR3aa: CAWSRSDTQYF; len: 11; j_gene: TRBJ2-3; v_gene: TRBV30; abundance: few; d_gene: NA
CDR3nt: TGTGCCACCAGTGATCCCCAGGGCGAAGCTTTCTTT; CDR3aa: CATSDPQGEAFF; len: 12; j_gene: TRBJ1-1; v_gene: TRBV24-1; abundance: few; d_gene: NA
CDR3nt: TGTGCCAGCAGCTTATCCGGGGCTTCCTACGAGCAGTACTTC; CDR3aa: CASSLSGASYEQYF; len: 14; j_gene: TRBJ2-7; v_gene: TRBV7-6; abundance: few; d_gene: NA
CDR3nt: TGTGCCAGCTCACCCAAGACCGGGACAGCAGGGAACATTCAGTACTTC; CDR3aa: CASSPKTGTAGNIQYF; len: 16; j_gene: TRBJ2-4; v_gene: TRBV18; abundance: NA; d_gene: TRBD1
CDR3nt: TGTGCCAGCAGCGTAGGGGGCCGGGGGGGCCAAGAGACCCAGTACTTC; CDR3aa: CASSVGGRGGQETQYF; len: 16; j_gene: TRBJ2-5; v_gene: TRBV9; abundance: NA; d_gene: TRBD2
CDR3nt: TGTGCCAGCAGCTTTGGGACAGGGGGCGCAAGACCCCTCCACTTT; CDR3aa: CASSFGTGGARPLHF; len: 15; j_gene: TRBJ1-6; v_gene: TRBV13; abundance: few; d_gene: TRBD1
CDR3nt: TGTGCCAGCGAGACAGGGGTCCCTTCCTACGAGCAGTACTTC; CDR3aa: CASETGVPSYEQYF; len: 14; j_gene: TRBJ2-7; v_gene: TRBV5-8; abundance: NA; d_gene: TRBD1
CDR3nt: TGTGCCAGCAGCTTAGATGGGGACGCGAGCTCCTACGAGCAGTACTTC; CDR3aa: CASSLDGDASSYEQYF; len: 16; j_gene: TRBJ2-7; v_gene: TRBV7-2; abundance: NA; d_gene: NA
CDR3nt: TGTGCCAGCTCACCATTCGGGGAGACCCAGTACTTC; CDR3aa: CASSPFGETQYF; len: 12; j_gene: TRBJ2-5; v_gene: TRBV18; abundance: NA; d_gene: NA
CDR3nt: TGCGCCAGCAGCTTGCGGGACAGCCAGCAAGGCTACACCTTC; CDR3aa: CASSLRDSQQGYTF; len: 14; j_gene: TRBJ1-2; v_gene: TRBV5-1; abundance: NA; d_gene: TRBD1
CDR3nt: TGTGCCAGCAGTCCATCCCGACCGGATGGAAAAGGCTACACCTTC; CDR3aa: CASSPSRPDGKGYTF; len: 15; j_gene: TRBJ1-2; v_gene: TRBV12-3/TRBV12-4; abundance: NA; d_gene: NA
CDR3nt: TGCGCCAGCAGCTCACGGAGCTTGAACACTGAAGCTTTCTTT; CDR3aa: CASSSRSLNTEAFF; len: 14; j_gene: TRBJ1-1; v_gene: TRBV5-1; abundance: few; d_gene: NA
CDR3nt: TGTGCCAGCAGTGAGAGCTTAGGTCGAAGAACTGAGCAGTTCTTC; CDR3aa: CASSESLGRRTEQFF; len: 15; j_gene: TRBJ2-1; v_gene: TRBV2; abundance: few; d_gene: NA
CDR3nt: TGCAGTGCTAGCCCAACGGGACGGAGCACAGATACGCAGTATTTT; CDR3aa: CSASPTGRSTDTQYF; len: 15; j_gene: TRBJ2-3; v_gene: TRBV20-1; abundance: NA; d_gene: NA
CDR3nt: TGTGCCAGCAGTGGGCCTAGCGGGGGACTCTCTGGGGCCAACGTCCTGACTTTC; CDR3aa: CASSGPSGGLSGANVLTF; len: 18; j_gene: TRBJ2-6; v_gene: TRBV2; abundance: NA; d_gene: TRBD2
CDR3nt: TGTGCCAGCAGTTCGGGAAAGCTTTATGGCTACACCTTC; CDR3aa: CASSSGKLYGYTF; len: 13; j_gene: TRBJ1-2; v_gene: TRBV28; abundance: NA; d_gene: NA
CDR3nt: TGTGCCAGCAGTTTCGGGGTAGCGGGACAAGAGACCCAGTACTTC; CDR3aa: CASSFGVAGQETQYF; len: 15; j_gene: TRBJ2-5; v_gene: TRBV12-3/TRBV12-4; abundance: NA; d_gene: TRBD2
CDR3nt: TGTGCCAGCTCTGGCGGGGAAGAGACCCAGTACTTC; CDR3aa: CASSGGEETQYF; len: 12; j_gene: TRBJ2-5; v_gene: TRBV5-4; abundance: NA; d_gene: NA
CDR3nt: TGTGCCAGCAGTGTTGAGCGGGAGTGGGAGACCCAGTACTTC; CDR3aa: CASSVEREWETQYF; len: 14; j_gene: TRBJ2-5; v_gene: TRBV2; abundance: NA; d_gene: TRBD2
CDR3nt: TGTGCCAGCAGAGTAACTAGCGGGCGATACAATGAGCAGTTCTTC; CDR3aa: CASRVTSGRYNEQFF; len: 15; j_gene: TRBJ2-1; v_gene: TRBV2; abundance: NA; d_gene: TRBD2
CDR3nt: TGCAGTGCTAAGAGACAGGGGGTGAACACTGAAGCTTTCTTT; CDR3aa: CSAKRQGVNTEAFF; len: 14; j_gene: TRBJ1-1; v_gene: TRBV20-1; abundance: NA; d_gene: TRBD1
CDR3nt: TGTGCCAGCAGCTTTGTCCCAGGAGGCACAGATACGCAGTATTTT; CDR3aa: CASSFVPGGTDTQYF; len: 15; j_gene: TRBJ2-3; v_gene: TRBV5-6; abundance: few; d_gene: NA
CDR3nt: TGTGCCAGCAGCCCCCTGGGAGGGGGCAGAGATACGCAGTATTTT; CDR3aa: CASSPLGGGRDTQYF; len: 15; j_gene: TRBJ2-3; v_gene: TRBV9; abundance: NA; d_gene: NA
CDR3nt: TGTGCCAGCAGCTTTAACACGGCCGTCGGGGGCTACACCTTC; CDR3aa: CASSFNTAVGGYTF; len: 14; j_gene: TRBJ1-2; v_gene: TRBV11-3; abundance: NA; d_gene: NA
CDR3nt: TGTGCCAGCAGCTTAGGGACTAGCCAAGAGACCCAGTACTTC; CDR3aa: CASSLGTSQETQYF; len: 14; j_gene: TRBJ2-5; v_gene: TRBV11-2; abundance: many; d_gene: TRBD2